This T cell receptor (beta chain) stems from a study of OX40 agonist ivuxolimab in advanced cancers. Some background on the complete study: Ivuxolimab was an agonistic, fully human IgG2 monoclonal antibody directed against OX40 (CD134), a costimulatory receptor. Intravenous ivuxolimab was administered to patients every 2 weeks at six dose levels: 0.01, 0.1, 0.3, 1.5, 3 and 10 mg/kg. Of the roughly 52 dose-escalation patients, hepatocellular carcinoma was present in some 19, melanoma in some 15, renal cell carcinoma in 9 and head and neck cancer in 9. A male proportion of around 81% and a mean age of around 60 years, ranging from about 23 to 90, were recorded for the dose-escalation cohort. Prior anti-PD-1, anti-PD-L1 or anti-CTLA-4 therapy was permitted, and checkpoint inhibitors had been received by about two fifths of dose-escalation patients. Three dose-escalation patients achieved partial responses, one with hepatocellular carcinoma and two with cutaneous melanoma. Peripheral TCRbeta sequencing aimed to test whether ivuxolimab altered TCR sequence diversity and caused clonal T-cell expansion. The paper covers the monotherapy dose-escalation part of the phase I ivuxolimab trial, which included N of about 50 patients.

This clone was detected only once. What antigen it recognizes has not been identified. Nothing much larger sits one base from this clone, and base qualities are not available. From the germline V gene, CDR1 is SGHAT and CDR2 is FQNNGV. A distance of 12 bases separates the germline ends of V and J, which lose 1 base and 2 bases respectively. The CDR3 covers 16 residues, taking in both the cysteine and the phenylalanine. Only the CDR3 DNA is retained, 48 bases long and in frame from the first base. Genomic DNA was isolated from the sorted cells so that the TCRbeta CDR3 region could be sequenced. TCRbeta CDR3 regions were sequenced using the immunoSEQ Assay. TCRdb retrieved this table from immuneACCESS and kept in-frame rearrangements only. Not all clones are present; in checked studies, unresolved V genes account for under half, and no reason is known for the remainder. For this sample the table gives roughly 20,000 clones, of which more than 65% were detected only once. The ten top clones hold 33% of the sample.

On the study overall, not on this receptor specifically: In the 0.1-3.0 mg/kg groups, partial responders had among the lowest normalized peripheral clonal expansion, particularly in CD8+ T cells. Low levels of normalized T-cell clonal expansion were also shown by some nonresponding patients. After ivuxolimab, expanded clones were on average more numerous among CD8+ T cells than among CD4+ T cells. Clonal expansion of both CD4+ and CD8+ blood T cells was observed from baseline to week 6 at doses 0.1 to 3.0 mg/kg. The antigen specificity of the peripheral T cells that underwent clonal expansion was not determined.

Patients with autoimmune disease history or receiving systemic immunosuppression were excluded from the trial. Peripheral blood for TCR sequencing was collected from all dose cohorts at baseline, on cycle 4 day 1, and on cycle 7 day 1. The samples were drawn from a first-in-human, open-label, multicenter phase I dose-escalation trial of ivuxolimab. The trial enrolled adults with locally advanced or metastatic head and neck squamous cell, hepatocellular, melanoma or renal cell carcinoma. Before TCR sequencing, CD4+ and CD8+ T cells were separately sorted from peripheral blood. The receptor was derived from an adult with an advanced solid tumor such as melanoma, head and neck, liver or kidney cancer. This material consisted of CD4+ or CD8+ T cells sorted from blood, taken in a trial of the OX40 agonist ivuxolimab. The chain is assembled from TRBV11-2 and TRBJ1-3; perhaps TRBD1 is the D gene, with 6 bases matching. The DNA sequence follows: TGTGCCAGCAGCTTAGCTTACAGGGCTGCTGGAAACACCATATATTTT. This translates into CASSLAYRAAGNTIYF.